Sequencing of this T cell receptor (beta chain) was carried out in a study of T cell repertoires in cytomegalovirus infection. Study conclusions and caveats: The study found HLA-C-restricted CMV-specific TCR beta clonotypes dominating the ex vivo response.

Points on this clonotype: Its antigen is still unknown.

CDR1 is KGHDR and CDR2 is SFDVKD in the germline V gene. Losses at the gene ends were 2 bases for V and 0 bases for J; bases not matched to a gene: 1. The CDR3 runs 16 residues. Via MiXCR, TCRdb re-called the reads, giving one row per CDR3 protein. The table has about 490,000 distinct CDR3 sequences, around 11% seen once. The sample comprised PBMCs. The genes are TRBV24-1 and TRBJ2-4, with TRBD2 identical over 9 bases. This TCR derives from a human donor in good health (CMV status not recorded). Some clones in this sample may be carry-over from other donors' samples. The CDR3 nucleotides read TGTGCCACCAGTGATTCACTAGCGGGAGCCAAAAACATTCAGTACTTC. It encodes CATSDSLAGAKNIQYF.